Sequencing of this TCR beta chain was carried out in a study of blood T cell repertoires in COVID-19. Per the original data handling: Amplification with reference gene primers provided the estimates of nucleated cell counts. Clones were sequenced by immunoSEQ multiplex PCR, and TCRdb holds only the in-frame ones, with some missing. Clonal size and the V and J genes are those of that table, whereas D and trimming came from the DNA. Of 70,000 or so clones in the sample, approximately 85% were seen once. Trimming took off 4 bases at V and 12 bases at J, with 13 bases between the two ends. Germline lookup yields CDR1 MNHEY and CDR2 SVGEGT. The CDR3 loop spans 13 amino acids.

This clonotype was obtained from a woman of 80 years or more with active or convalescent COVID-19. The sequencing input was peripheral blood. The rearrangement uses TRBV6-2 or TRBV6-3 and TRBJ1-6; weak D call: TRBD1 (5 bases). The CDR3, as DNA: TGTGCCAGCAGTTTATTGGAGGGGCGACCCCTCCACTTT. Protein product: CASSLLEGRPLHF.